This TCR beta chain was captured in a study of PD-L1 blockade in urothelial cancer. Study overall: From 2014, patients received atezolizumab, given as 1,200 mg intravenously every 3 weeks. Each participant's history included 0 to 3 prior chemotherapy regimens. Analyses used blood from 3 weeks (second dose) and 6 weeks after treatment start. Blood samples had a median of around 140,000 T cells, 75,000 or so unique TCRs, and clonality roughly 0.073.

Germline V gene lookup returns CDR1 MDHEN and CDR2 SYDVKM. Trimming took off 1 base at V and 5 bases at J, with 11 bases between the two ends. The CDR3 runs to 14 residues. The time point here: peripheral blood 6 weeks after treatment start. Profiling relied on immunoSEQ multiplex PCR, and the TCRdb table lists in-frame clones only, not all of them. The sample lists 35,000 to 45,000 clones, 84% occurring once. This clone turned up a few times. The chain has TRBV28 and TRBJ2-5; D remains ambiguous. This clonotype was obtained from a man aged 40-50 years with urothelial cancer. The sequencing here drew on PBMCs, taken around atezolizumab (anti-PD-L1) treatment. DNA for the CDR3: TGTGCCAGCAGTTTATTTGCGGCCCGGGAGACCCAGTACTTC. It specifies CASSLFAARETQYF.